This TCR beta chain was recorded in a study of neurological immune-mediated disorders. Study-wide findings and caveats: There was no association between the multiple sclerosis repertoire cluster and any clinical or MRI feature. Expanded clones shared no CDR3 amino acid sequences across subjects, suggesting private repertoires in all groups.

TCRdb fed the 5' RACE reads into MiXCR, producing one record per CDR3 protein. The table includes about 59,000 distinct CDR3 sequences, about 3.5% detected once. This clonotype appeared many times. Its specificity is not known. Sequencing was performed on PBMCs. The origin of this receptor is a woman aged 45-65 years with multiple sclerosis.

In DNA, the CDR3 is TGCAGCGTTGAGCATCAAGAGACCCAGTACTTC. This gives the protein CSVEHQETQYF. The rearrangement uses TRBV29-1 and TRBJ2-5; D is undetermined. Germline V gene sequence: CDR1 SQVTM, CDR2 ANQGSEA. The CDR3 covers 11 residues. V lost 3 bases to trimming and J lost 2 bases, with 4 bases between them.